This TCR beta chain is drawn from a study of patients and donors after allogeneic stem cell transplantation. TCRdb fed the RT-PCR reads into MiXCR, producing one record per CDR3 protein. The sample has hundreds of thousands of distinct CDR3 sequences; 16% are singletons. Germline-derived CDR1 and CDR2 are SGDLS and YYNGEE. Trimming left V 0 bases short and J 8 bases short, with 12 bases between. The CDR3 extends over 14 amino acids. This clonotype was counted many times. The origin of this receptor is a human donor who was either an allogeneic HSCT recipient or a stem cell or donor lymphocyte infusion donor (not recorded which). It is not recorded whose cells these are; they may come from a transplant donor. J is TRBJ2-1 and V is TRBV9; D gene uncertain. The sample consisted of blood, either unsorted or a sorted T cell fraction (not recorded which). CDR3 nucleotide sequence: TGTGCCAGCAGCGTAGCGGGTAGAGGATATGAGCAGTTCTTC. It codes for CASSVAGRGYEQFF.